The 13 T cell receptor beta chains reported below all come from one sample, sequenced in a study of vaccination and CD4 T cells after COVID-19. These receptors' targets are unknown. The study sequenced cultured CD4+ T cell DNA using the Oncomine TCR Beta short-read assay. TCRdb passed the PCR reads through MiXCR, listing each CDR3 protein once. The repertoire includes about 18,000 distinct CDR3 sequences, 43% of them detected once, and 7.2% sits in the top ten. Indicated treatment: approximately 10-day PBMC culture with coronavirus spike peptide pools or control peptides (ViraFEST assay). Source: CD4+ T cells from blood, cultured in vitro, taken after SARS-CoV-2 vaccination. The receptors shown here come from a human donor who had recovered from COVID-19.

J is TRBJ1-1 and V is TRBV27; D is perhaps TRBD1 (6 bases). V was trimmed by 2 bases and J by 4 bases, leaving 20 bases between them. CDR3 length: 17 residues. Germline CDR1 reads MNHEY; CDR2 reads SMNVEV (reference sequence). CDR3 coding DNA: TGTGCCAGCAGTTTAAATACCGCAGGGGCGCTGGGCACTGAAGCTTTCTTT. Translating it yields CASSLNTAGALGTEAFF.

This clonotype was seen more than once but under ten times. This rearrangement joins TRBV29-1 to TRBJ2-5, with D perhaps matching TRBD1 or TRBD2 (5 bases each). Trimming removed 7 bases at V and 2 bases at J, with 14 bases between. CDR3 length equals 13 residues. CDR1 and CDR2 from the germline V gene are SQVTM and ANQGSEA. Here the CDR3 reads CSAQEGRQETQYF. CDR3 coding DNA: TGCAGCGCCCAAGAGGGGCGGCAAGAGACCCAGTACTTC.

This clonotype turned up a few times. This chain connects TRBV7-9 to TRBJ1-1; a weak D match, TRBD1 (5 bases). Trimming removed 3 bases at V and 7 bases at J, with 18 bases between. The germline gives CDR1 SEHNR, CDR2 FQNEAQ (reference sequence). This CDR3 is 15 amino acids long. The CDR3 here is CASSFKDRGRDEAFF. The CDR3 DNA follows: TGTGCCAGCAGCTTTAAAGACCGGGGGAGGGATGAAGCTTTCTTT.

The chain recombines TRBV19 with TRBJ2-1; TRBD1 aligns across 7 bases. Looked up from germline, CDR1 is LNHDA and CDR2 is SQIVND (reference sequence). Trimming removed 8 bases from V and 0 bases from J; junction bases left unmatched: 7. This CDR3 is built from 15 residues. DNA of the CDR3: TGTGCCAGTGGCCAGGACAGGAGCTCCTACAATGAGCAGTTCTTC. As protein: CASGQDRSSYNEQFF.

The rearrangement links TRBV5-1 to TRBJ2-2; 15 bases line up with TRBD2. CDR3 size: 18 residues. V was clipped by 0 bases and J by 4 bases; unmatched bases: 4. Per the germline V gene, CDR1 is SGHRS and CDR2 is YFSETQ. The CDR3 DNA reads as TGCGCCAGCAGCTTGGTGGGACTAGCGGGGGGCCGCACCGGGGAGCTGTTTTTT. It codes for CASSLVGLAGGRTGELFF. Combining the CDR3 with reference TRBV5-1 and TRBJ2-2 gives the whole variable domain KAGVTQTPRYLIKTRGQQVTLSCSPISGHRSVSWYQQTPGQGLQFLFEYFSETQRNKGNFPGRFSGRQFSNSRSEMNVSTLELGDSALYLCASSLVGLAGGRTGELFFGEGSRLTVL.

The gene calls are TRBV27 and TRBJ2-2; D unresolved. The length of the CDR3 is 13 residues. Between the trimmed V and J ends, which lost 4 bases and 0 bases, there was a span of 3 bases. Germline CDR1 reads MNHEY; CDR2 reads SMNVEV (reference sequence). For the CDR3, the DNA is TGTGCCAGCAGTTGGACGAACACCGGGGAGCTGTTTTTT. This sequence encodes CASSWTNTGELFF.

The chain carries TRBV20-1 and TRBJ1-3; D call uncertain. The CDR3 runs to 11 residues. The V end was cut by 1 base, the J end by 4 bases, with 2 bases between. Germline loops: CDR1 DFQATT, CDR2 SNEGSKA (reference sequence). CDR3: CSARVGNTIYF. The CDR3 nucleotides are TGCAGTGCTAGAGTGGGAAACACCATATATTTT.

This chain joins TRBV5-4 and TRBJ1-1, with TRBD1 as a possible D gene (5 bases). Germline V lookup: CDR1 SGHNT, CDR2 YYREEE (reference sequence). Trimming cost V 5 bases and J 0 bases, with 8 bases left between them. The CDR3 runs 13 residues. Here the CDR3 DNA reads TGTGCCAGCAGACTGGACATGAACACTGAAGCTTTCTTT. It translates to CASRLDMNTEAFF.

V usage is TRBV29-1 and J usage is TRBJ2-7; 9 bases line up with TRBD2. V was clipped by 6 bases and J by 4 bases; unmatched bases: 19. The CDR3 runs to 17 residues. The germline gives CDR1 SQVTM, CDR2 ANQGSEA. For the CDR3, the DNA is TGCAGCGTCGGAATCCCCCTTGGTAGCGGGAGAACTTACGAGCAGTACTTC. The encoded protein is CSVGIPLGSGRTYEQYF.

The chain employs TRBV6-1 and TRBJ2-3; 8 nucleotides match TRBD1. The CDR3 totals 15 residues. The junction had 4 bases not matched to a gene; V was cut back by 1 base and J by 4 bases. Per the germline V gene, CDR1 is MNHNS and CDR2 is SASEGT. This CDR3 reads CASSEVDRASDTQYF. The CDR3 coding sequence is TGTGCCAGCAGTGAAGTGGACAGGGCTTCAGATACGCAGTATTTT.

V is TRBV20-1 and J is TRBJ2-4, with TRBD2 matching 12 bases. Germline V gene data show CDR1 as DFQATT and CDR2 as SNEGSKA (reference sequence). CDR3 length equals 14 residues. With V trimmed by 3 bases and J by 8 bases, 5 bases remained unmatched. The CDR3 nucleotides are TGCAGTGCTAGCCTAGCGGGGGGGACGCACATTCAGTACTTC. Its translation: CSASLAGGTHIQYF.

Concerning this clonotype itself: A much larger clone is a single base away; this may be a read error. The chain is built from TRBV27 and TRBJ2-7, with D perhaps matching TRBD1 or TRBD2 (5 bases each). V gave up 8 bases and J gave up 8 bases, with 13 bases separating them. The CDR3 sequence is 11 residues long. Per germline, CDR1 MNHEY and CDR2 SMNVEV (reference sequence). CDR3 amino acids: CASGGQYKQYF. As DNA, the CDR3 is TGTGCCAGCGGGGGTCAGTACAAGCAGTACTTC.

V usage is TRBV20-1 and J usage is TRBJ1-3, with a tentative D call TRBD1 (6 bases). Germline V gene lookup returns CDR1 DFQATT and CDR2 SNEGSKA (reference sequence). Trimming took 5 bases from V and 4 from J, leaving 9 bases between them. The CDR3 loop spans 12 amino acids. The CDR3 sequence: CSAEGQGNTIYF. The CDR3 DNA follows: TGCAGTGCTGAAGGACAGGGAAACACCATATATTTT.